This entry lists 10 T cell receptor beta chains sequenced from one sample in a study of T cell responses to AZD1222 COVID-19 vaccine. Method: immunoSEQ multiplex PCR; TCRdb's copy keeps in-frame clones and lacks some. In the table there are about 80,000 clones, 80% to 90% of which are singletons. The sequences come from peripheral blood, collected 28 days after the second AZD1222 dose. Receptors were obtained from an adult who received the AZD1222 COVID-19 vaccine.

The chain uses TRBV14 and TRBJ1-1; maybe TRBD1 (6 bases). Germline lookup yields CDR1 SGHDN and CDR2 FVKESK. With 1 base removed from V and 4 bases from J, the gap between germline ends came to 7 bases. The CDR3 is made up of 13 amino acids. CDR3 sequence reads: CASSQVRGTEAFF. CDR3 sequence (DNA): TGTGCCAGCAGCCAAGTCAGGGGCACTGAAGCTTTCTTT.

DNA of the CDR3: TGTGCCAGTAGTAGCAGGGATCCCTCTGGGGCCAACGTCCTGACTTTC. This sequence encodes CASSSRDPSGANVLTF. The chain uses TRBV19 and TRBJ2-6, with D tentatively TRBD1 (5 bases). V shed 4 bases and J shed 0 bases, with 10 bases lying between them. Germline CDR1 LNHDA, CDR2 SQIVND (reference sequence). The CDR3 runs to 16 residues.

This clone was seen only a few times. The chain's CDR3 is CATSRTAGELFF. The CDR3 coding sequence is TGTGCCACCAGCAGGACAGCCGGGGAGCTGTTTTTT. The chain combines TRBV15 with TRBJ2-2; TRBD1 might be the D (5 bases). The germline gives CDR1 LNHNV, CDR2 YYDKDF (reference sequence). The CDR3 totals 12 residues. Deletions cut 3 bases from V and 6 bases from J, with 5 bases between.

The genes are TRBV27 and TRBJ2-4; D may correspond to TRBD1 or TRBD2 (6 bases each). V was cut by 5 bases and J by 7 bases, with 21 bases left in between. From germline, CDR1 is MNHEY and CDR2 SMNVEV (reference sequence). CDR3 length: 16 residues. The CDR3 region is CASSPETGWGRNIQYF. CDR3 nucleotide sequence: TGTGCCAGCAGTCCGGAGACAGGTTGGGGGAGGAACATTCAGTACTTC.

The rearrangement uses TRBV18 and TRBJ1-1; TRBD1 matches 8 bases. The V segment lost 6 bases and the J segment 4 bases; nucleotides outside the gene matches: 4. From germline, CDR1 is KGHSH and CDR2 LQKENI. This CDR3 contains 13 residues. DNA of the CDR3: TGTGCCAGCTCGACGACAGGGGCCACTGAAGCTTTCTTT. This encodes CASSTTGATEAFF.

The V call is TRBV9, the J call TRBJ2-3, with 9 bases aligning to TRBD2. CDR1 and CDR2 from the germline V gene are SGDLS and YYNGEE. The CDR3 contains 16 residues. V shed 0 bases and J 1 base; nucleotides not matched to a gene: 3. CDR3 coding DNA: TGTGCCAGCAGCGTAGCGCCTAGCGGGGGCACAGATACGCAGTATTTT. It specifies CASSVAPSGGTDTQYF.

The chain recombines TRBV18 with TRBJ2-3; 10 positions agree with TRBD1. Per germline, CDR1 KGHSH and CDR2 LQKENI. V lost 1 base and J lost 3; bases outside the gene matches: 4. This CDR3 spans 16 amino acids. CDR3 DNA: TGTGCCAGCTCACCACTCTCGGGACAGGGGACAGATACGCAGTATTTT. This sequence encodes CASSPLSGQGTDTQYF.

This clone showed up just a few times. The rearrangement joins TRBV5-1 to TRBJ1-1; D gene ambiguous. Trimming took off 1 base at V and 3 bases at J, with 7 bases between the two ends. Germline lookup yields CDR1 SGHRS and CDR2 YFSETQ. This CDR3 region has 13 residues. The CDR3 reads CASSLLSDTEAFF. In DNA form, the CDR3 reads TGCGCCAGCAGCTTGTTGTCCGACACTGAAGCTTTCTTT.

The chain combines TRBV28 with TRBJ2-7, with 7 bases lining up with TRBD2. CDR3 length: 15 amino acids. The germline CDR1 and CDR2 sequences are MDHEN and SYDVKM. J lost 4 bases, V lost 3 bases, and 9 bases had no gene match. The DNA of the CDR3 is TGTGCCAGCAGTTTGGGGGGAGGGGTCCCTTACGAGCAGTACTTC. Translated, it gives CASSLGGGVPYEQYF.

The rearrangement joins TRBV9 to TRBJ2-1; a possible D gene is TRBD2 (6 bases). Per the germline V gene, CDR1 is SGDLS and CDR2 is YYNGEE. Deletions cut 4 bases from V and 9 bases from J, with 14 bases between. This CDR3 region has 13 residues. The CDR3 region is CASSRLEVSEQFF. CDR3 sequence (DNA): TGTGCCAGCAGCCGACTAGAAGTCTCTGAGCAGTTCTTC.